This T cell receptor beta chain came from a study of response to subunit inactivated influenza vaccine (dated by TCRdb to between 2018 and 2020). Background for the entire study: The study used deep quantitative T cell receptor repertoire profiling to track responses to a trivalent subunit inactivated influenza vaccine.

Beyond this particular receptor, the publication reports: The authors proposed that each seasonal influenza vaccination may bring in only a limited number of new T cells.

This clonotype was seen a handful of times. There is no known antigen for this receptor. One base away there is no much larger clone; base qualities are not given. Sequences DFQATT (CDR1) and SNEGSKA (CDR2) are obtained from the germline V gene (reference sequence). From cysteine to phenylalanine, the CDR3 is 14 amino acids long. Only the CDR3 DNA stays, 42 bases, in frame from base 1. V lost 1 base and J lost 2 bases, and the count of bases not matched to a germline gene is 2. The method behind the library was RT-PCR. TCRdb records Illumina HiSeq 2500 as the sequencer. In-frame beta chains were kept once TCRdb had trimmed the public reads at Q25 with fastp and called clones with MiXCR. Here each entry gathers all rows of one CDR3 protein and keeps the most common genes and DNA. The sample table records roughly 670,000 distinct CDR3 sequences; 13% to 15% of these occur just once. Of the sample, less than 8.5% falls within the top ten clones.

The chain uses TRBV20-1 and TRBJ2-1, with TRBD2 identical over 7 junction bases. The TCR was taken from a man in his fifties who received an inactivated influenza vaccine. Donor details come from another sample of the same person, matched by shared clones. The input for sequencing was PBMCs from blood, taken around 14 days before vaccination. The DNA sequence follows: TGCAGTGCTAGAGGGCGGGAGCCCTACAATGAGCAGTTCTTC. It codes for CSARGREPYNEQFF.